The 32 T cell receptor delta chains presented below share a single source sample, sequenced in a study of gamma-delta T cells after stem cell transplantation. TCRdb re-called clones from the RT-PCR reads via CATT. The sample consists of about 10,000 delta-chain clones, 1% to 1.5% of them appearing once. The specimen was gamma-delta T cells. The source of these receptors is a human donor. It is not recorded whose cells these are; they may come from a transplant donor.

Note on this clone: A single base is all that separates this from a far larger clone, so a read error is likely. In the same sample, other DNA sequences code for this CDR3. This sequence joins TRDV2 and TRDJ3, with TRDD3 matching 11 bases. There are 18 residues in the CDR3. Germline V CDR1 and CDR2: GEAIGNYY, EKD. The CDR3 reads CACDNWGIEAWDTRQMFF. The CDR3 DNA reads as TGTGCCTGTGATAACTGGGGGATAGAGGCCTGGGACACCCGACAGATGTTTTTT.

Only a few counts were recorded for this clone. This DNA translates differently at residue 4 from the TCRdb protein, which is that of a much larger clone; a read error is likely, and the protein shown is the DNA's own translation. This chain connects TRDV2 to TRDJ1, with TRDD3 matching 8 bases. The CDR3 is 18 amino acids. From germline, CDR1 is GEAIGNYY and CDR2 EKD. DNA of the CDR3: TGTGCCTGTAACACGCTCGCTATACTGGGGGCCCCCACCGATAAACTCATCTTT. Amino acids: CACNTLAILGAPTDKLIF.

Of note for this clone: The protein recorded in TCRdb matches a much larger clone and deviates from this DNA's translation at residue 17, suggesting a read error; the protein here is obtained by translating the DNA. The chain carries TRDV2 and TRDJ1; the match to TRDD3 covers 10 bases. The V gene's germline CDR1 is GEAIGNYY and CDR2 EKD. The CDR3 consists of 20 residues. CDR3 residues: CACDTVPTLGDRRNTDRLIF. For the CDR3, the DNA is TGTGCCTGTGACACCGTTCCTACTCTGGGGGATAGGAGGAACACCGATAGACTCATCTTT.

Notes on this clone: TCRdb records a much larger clone's protein for this DNA, with a difference at residue 3 that likely arises from a read error; the protein given is the translation of the DNA. V and J are TRDV2 and TRDJ1; D is unclear. The V gene's germline CDR1 is GEAIGNYY and CDR2 EKD. The CDR3 loop spans 13 amino acids. The CDR3 spells CARDTIGSDKLIF. The CDR3 DNA reads as TGTGCCCGTGACACCATAGGGAGCGATAAACTCATCTTT.

At least ten counts were recorded for this clone. One base separates it from a far larger clone, so it is likely a read error. The V and J genes are TRDV2 and TRDJ1; a possible D gene is TRDD3 (6 bases). CDR1 is GEAIGNYY, CDR2 EKD, per germline. The CDR3 covers 15 residues. In DNA form, the CDR3 reads TGTGCCCGTGACACCGCTGGGGATTCTAGGGATAAACTCATCTTT. Protein sequence: CARDTAGDSRDKLIF.

This clone has more than one count but fewer than ten. A far larger clone differs by one base, so this is likely a read error. In the same sample, other DNA sequences code for this CDR3. This chain uses TRDV2 with TRDJ1, with 8 bases fitting TRDD2. This CDR3 comprises 18 residues. The ends lost 0 bases at V and 4 bases at J; junction bases unmatched: 15. Germline V gene data show CDR1 as GEAIGNYY and CDR2 as EKD. CDR3 DNA: TGTGCCTGTGACACCCTTCCTACCCTGCAAGGGGAGCTCGATAAACTCATCTTT. This encodes CACDTLPTLQGELDKLIF.

This clone appeared a few times. TCRdb has a much larger clone's protein, which differs at residue 12 from the translation of this DNA, likely because of a read error; what is shown is the protein translated from the DNA. The chain uses TRDV2 and TRDJ1; 7 bases are a match to TRDD3. Germline values: CDR1 GEAIGNYY, CDR2 EKD. V trimming: 0 bases; J trimming: 6 bases; junction bases outside the gene matches: 12. CDR3 length equals 16 residues. CDR3 region: CACDTVGDRRTNKLIF. CDR3 sequence (DNA): TGTGCCTGTGACACCGTCGGGGATAGGAGGACCAATAAACTCATCTTT.

In regard to this clone: The likely explanation is a read error, given a far larger clone one base away. The chain carries TRDV2 and TRDJ1, with D uncertain. The CDR3 sequence is 13 residues long. Germline V lookup: CDR1 GEAIGNYY, CDR2 EKD. The CDR3 protein is CARDPVGEDKLIF. In DNA form, the CDR3 reads TGTGCCCGTGACCCTGTTGGTGAGGATAAACTCATCTTT.

This clone was counted between two and nine times. A read error may explain this, as a much larger clone is one base away. The chain joins TRDV2 to TRDJ1; TRDD3 matches at 10 bases. V dropped 4 bases and J dropped 3; count of bases not matched to a gene: 16. CDR1 is GEAIGNYY and CDR2 is EKD in the germline V gene. CDR3 length equals 18 residues. CDR3 DNA: TGTGCCTGTGAGGGGATGACTACTGGGGGATCTGCGGCCGATAAACTCATCTTT. Protein: CACEGMTTGGSAADKLIF.

In its sample, this clone was seen many times. One end of the junction does not line up with germline, which may come from a read error. Other DNA sequences in this sample translate to the same CDR3. V is TRDV2 and J is TRDJ1, with D possibly TRDD3 on 6 matching bases. Germline values: CDR1 GEAIGNYY, CDR2 EKD. This CDR3 spans 21 amino acids. The CDR3 DNA reads TGTGCCTGCGACACGATCATTAGTACTGGGTCCGCTCTCCGGTACACCGATAAACTCATCTTT. Translated: CACDTIISTGSALRYTDKLIF.

This clone was observed a handful of times. The translation of this DNA and the TCRdb protein of a much larger clone differ at residue 10, probably owing to a read error; the protein shown here is translated from the DNA. V is TRDV2 and J is TRDJ1, with 9 positions matching TRDD2. The CDR3 consists of 19 residues. CDR1 GEAIGNYY and CDR2 EKD come from the germline V gene. V gave up 3 bases and J gave up 0 bases; unmatched junction bases: 16. The CDR3: CACDAILPTAAAHTDKLIF. CDR3 DNA: TGTGCCTGTGACGCCATCCTTCCTACGGCGGCTGCCCACACCGATAAACTCATCTTT.

Regarding this clone: A far bigger clonotype differs at one base, so this is likely a read error. Other DNA sequences in the sample encode the same CDR3. The chain combines TRDV2 with TRDJ1; the D is unclear. The V gene's germline CDR1 is GEAIGNYY and CDR2 EKD. The CDR3 spans 17 residues. The CDR3 region has the DNA TGTGCCTGTGACACCCTAACCGACCGAAGGTACACAGATAAACTCATCTTT. Its protein is CACDTLTDRRYTDKLIF.

By share of the sample, this clone is medium-sized. The chain uses TRDV2 and TRDJ1; TRDD3 matches at 8 bases. CDR1 and CDR2 from the germline V gene are GEAIGNYY and EKD. With V trimmed by 0 bases and J by 0 bases, 8 bases remained unmatched. The CDR3 runs to 17 residues. The CDR3 loop is CACDTLLGLGDTDKLIF. The CDR3 DNA reads TGTGCCTGTGACACCCTACTTGGACTGGGGGACACCGATAAACTCATCTTT.

This clone was counted many times. In the same sample, other DNA sequences code for this CDR3. This chain links TRDV2 with TRDJ3; 10 bases fit TRDD3. The CDR3 consists of 23 residues. V gave up 1 base and J gave up 1 base; unmatched junction bases: 18. The germline V gene has CDR1 GEAIGNYY and CDR2 EKD. The CDR3 region has the DNA TGTGCCTGTGACACTCTAGAGAGGGGGATACGCAGTGCGGAGTCCTGGGACACCCGACAGATGTTTTTC. Translation gives CACDTLERGIRSAESWDTRQMFF.

This clone was detected only a few times. This likely traces to a read error, being one base from a far larger clone. Additional DNA sequences in this sample encode the identical CDR3. The chain couples TRDV2 to TRDJ1; 13 bases are a match to TRDD3. Germline V lookup: CDR1 GEAIGNYY, CDR2 EKD. Germline trimming cut 1 base from V and 2 bases from J; bases unmatched to any gene: 9. The CDR3 loop spans 18 amino acids. This CDR3 reads CACDTLLGDTRSTDKLIF. The CDR3, as DNA: TGTGCCTGTGACACTCTACTGGGGGATACGCGTTCTACCGATAAACTCATCTTT.

The V gene is TRDV2, the J gene TRDJ1, with TRDD3 matching 8 bases. The V gene end was trimmed by 0 bases and the J gene end by 5 bases; junction bases not matched to a gene: 19. Germline assignment: CDR1 GEAIGNYY and CDR2 EKD. There are 19 residues in the CDR3. CDR3 amino acids: CACDTVVVTGGSKPDKLIF. In DNA form, the CDR3 reads TGTGCCTGTGACACCGTGGTTGTGACTGGGGGTTCTAAACCTGATAAACTCATCTTT.

This clone has ten or more counts. The identical CDR3 is also encoded by other nucleotide sequences in the sample. The V call is TRDV2, the J call TRDJ1, with D perhaps matching TRDD3 (5 bases). The V gene's germline CDR1 is GEAIGNYY and CDR2 EKD. The CDR3 contains 14 residues. The V and J ends lost 0 bases and 7 bases respectively, with 14 bases between them. The CDR3 DNA is TGTGCCTGTGACACCCTCGTAGCTGGGTCTAAACTCATCTTT. It translates to CACDTLVAGSKLIF.

Comment on this clone: The protein in TCRdb stems from a much larger clone and differs at residue 17 from this DNA's translation, likely a read error; here the protein is translated from the DNA. This rearrangement joins TRDV2 to TRDJ1, with 11 bases aligning to TRDD3. The CDR3 consists of 18 residues. CDR1 and CDR2 (germline): GEAIGNYY, EKD. CDR3 DNA sequence: TGTGCCTGTGACACCGTGGCTTCCCTGGGGGATACCGGCGATAAACTCACCTTT. This sequence encodes CACDTVASLGDTGDKLTF.

For this clone: Other DNA sequences in the same sample also yield this CDR3. The V and J genes are TRDV2 and TRDJ1, with TRDD3 identical over 8 bases. Trimming took 0 bases from V and 0 from J; bases not matched to a gene: 26. The CDR3 loop spans 23 amino acids. Germline CDR1 and CDR2: GEAIGNYY and EKD. CDR3 in amino acids: CACDTVSGSRAGDTRAYTDKLIF. As DNA, the CDR3 is TGTGCCTGTGACACCGTCAGTGGCTCACGCGCAGGGGATACCCGAGCGTACACCGATAAACTCATCTTT.

This clone was recorded at least ten times. The genes are TRDV2 and TRDJ1; TRDD3 matches 9 bases. This CDR3 has 18 amino acids. CDR1 is GEAIGNYY, CDR2 EKD, per germline. J was trimmed by 0 bases and V by 0 bases; bases with no gene match: 10. The CDR3 loop reads CACDTITTGGGYTDKLIF. The DNA of the CDR3 is TGTGCCTGTGACACCATTACTACTGGGGGAGGTTACACCGATAAACTCATCTTT.

The sample holds a few counts of this clone. Additional DNA sequences in this sample encode the identical CDR3. The gene calls are TRDV2 and TRDJ1; the match to TRDD3 covers 7 bases. The length of the CDR3 is 16 residues. After removal of 1 base from V and 0 bases from J, the junction contained 7 bases not matched to a gene. Germline V CDR1 and CDR2: GEAIGNYY, EKD. CDR3 nucleotides: TGTGCCTGTGACACTCTGGGGGGACCTTACACCGATAAACTCATCTTT. Its translation: CACDTLGGPYTDKLIF.

Of note for this clone: The TCRdb protein, from a much larger clone, departs from this DNA's translation at residue 4, likely by read error; the protein shown derives from the DNA. The genes are TRDV2 and TRDJ1, with 7 bases aligning to TRDD3. CDR1 is GEAIGNYY, CDR2 EKD, per germline. CDR3 length: 17 amino acids. The V and J ends lost 5 bases and 1 base, in that order; junction bases with no gene match: 15. The CDR3 reads CACGPVLGPKGTDKLIF. CDR3 in DNA: TGTGCCTGTGGCCCTGTACTGGGGCCGAAAGGCACCGATAAACTCATCTTT.

This clone has more than one count but fewer than ten. The protein TCRdb gives is from a much larger clone and does not agree with this DNA's translation at residue 4, likely a read error; the protein shown here comes from the DNA. V is TRDV2 and J is TRDJ1; 7 bases align to TRDD3. Germline-derived CDR1 and CDR2 are GEAIGNYY and EKD. This CDR3 has 15 amino acids. The V gene end was trimmed by 5 bases and the J gene end by 2 bases; junction bases not matched to a gene: 10. The CDR3 sequence: CACGLTGARTDKLIF. Written as DNA, the CDR3 is TGTGCCTGTGGCCTTACTGGGGCGAGAACCGATAAACTCATCTTT.

The table lists this clone with a few counts. Other DNA variants within this sample encode the same CDR3. The chain carries TRDV2 and TRDJ1, with D possibly matching TRDD3 (6 bases). The CDR3 has 17 amino acids. The germline V and J ends were trimmed by 0 bases and 0 bases, with 16 bases remaining between them. The germline gives CDR1 GEAIGNYY, CDR2 EKD. CDR3 bases: TGTGCCTGTGACACCGTCGCGGTGGATACACACACCGATAAACTCATCTTT. Protein: CACDTVAVDTHTDKLIF.

This clone occurred a few times. A read error is likely here: a far larger clone is one base away. The rearrangement joins TRDV2 to TRDJ1, with 13 nucleotides matching TRDD3. This CDR3 is built from 19 residues. Germline CDR1 and CDR2: GEAIGNYY and EKD. This chain's CDR3 is CACGTVTGGYATGTDKLIF. CDR3 DNA: TGTGCCTGTGGCACCGTGACTGGGGGATACGCGACTGGTACCGATAAACTCATCTTT.

Regarding this clone: The TCRdb protein, from a much larger clone, departs from this DNA's translation at residue 14, likely by read error; the protein shown derives from the DNA. This chain links TRDV2 with TRDJ1, with 13 bases aligning to TRDD3. The CDR3 has 19 amino acids. CDR1 is GEAIGNYY, CDR2 EKD, per germline. J lost 3 bases, V lost 0 bases, and 12 bases had no gene match. CDR3 DNA sequence: TGTGCCTGTGACACCCTTACTGGGGGATACGACGGGGACGCCGATAAACTCATCTTT. Its protein product is CACDTLTGGYDGDADKLIF.

The sample holds many counts of this clone. A far larger clone is only one base removed, so a read error is likely. V usage is TRDV2 and J usage is TRDJ3; D is possibly TRDD3 (5 bases). The CDR3 sequence is 18 residues long. Germline CDR1 reads GEAIGNYY; CDR2 reads EKD. CDR3 in amino acids: CACDTVAESSWDTRQVFF. The CDR3 DNA sequence: TGTGCCTGTGACACCGTAGCGGAAAGCTCCTGGGACACCCGACAGGTGTTTTTC.

In this sample, this clone is medium-sized (0.01 to 0.1%). The gene calls are TRDV2 and TRDJ1; 12 bases align to TRDD3. Germline values: CDR1 GEAIGNYY, CDR2 EKD. The junction had 9 bases not matched to a gene; V was cut back by 3 bases and J by 2 bases. The CDR3 is 17 amino acids. The CDR3 protein is CACDSVLGDTGTDKLIF. The CDR3 coding sequence is TGTGCCTGTGACTCAGTACTGGGGGATACAGGGACCGATAAACTCATCTTT.

The chain has TRDV2 and TRDJ1, with 11 bases that match TRDD3. With 3 bases clipped from V and 0 bases from J, the junction kept 8 bases outside the gene matches. The germline CDR1 and CDR2 sequences are GEAIGNYY and EKD. This CDR3 has 17 residues. The CDR3 protein is CACDPLGDIKYTDKLIF. The CDR3 nucleotides read TGTGCCTGTGACCCACTGGGGGATATCAAGTACACCGATAAACTCATCTTT.

This clone came up a few times. One base away lies a much larger clone, so this may be a sequencing read error. Other nucleotide sequences in the sample specify the same CDR3. CDR3 amino acids: CACDTLGGTDKLIF. CDR3 sequence (DNA): TGTGCCTGTGACACCCTGGGGGGTACGGATAAACTCATCTTT. The chain joins TRDV2 to TRDJ1, with TRDD3 matching 7 bases. This CDR3 region has 14 residues. Germline CDR1 reads GEAIGNYY; CDR2 reads EKD. V trimming: 0 bases; J trimming: 5 bases; junction bases outside the gene matches: 5.

This clone was detected only a few times. The chain joins TRDV2 to TRDJ1; 10 nucleotides align to TRDD3. The germline CDR1 and CDR2 sequences are GEAIGNYY and EKD. This CDR3 is 18 amino acids long. V trimming: 2 bases; J trimming: 1 base; junction bases outside the gene matches: 12. The CDR3 DNA sequence: TGTGCCTGTGACATGGTGACTGGGGGATCGAGGAGCACCGATAAACTCATCTTT. It specifies CACDMVTGGSRSTDKLIF.

This clone was found a few times. With only one base between it and a far larger clone, this is likely a read error. The identical CDR3 is also encoded by other nucleotide sequences in the sample. The genes are TRDV2 and TRDJ1; 7 bases line up with TRDD3. V shed 0 bases and J 5 bases; nucleotides not matched to a gene: 26. This CDR3 contains 21 residues. The germline gives CDR1 GEAIGNYY, CDR2 EKD. CDR3 in DNA: TGTGCCTGTGACACCGTCGCTTCAGTACTGGGGACAGCCATAGCAGCTGATAAACTCATCTTT. It is translated as CACDTVASVLGTAIAADKLIF.